These 12 T cell receptor beta chains came from one sample sequenced in a study of response to subunit inactivated influenza vaccine. TCRdb processed the RT-PCR reads anew with MiXCR; each CDR3 protein has one entry. The sample has about 520,000 distinct CDR3 sequences; about 25% are singletons. This sample comprised CD4+ T cells sorted from PBMCs, obtained more than 4 days after vaccination. These receptors came from a man aged 45 to 65 who received an inactivated influenza vaccine.

This clonotype appeared many times. The chain links TRBV5-6 to TRBJ1-1, with unresolved D. CDR3 length equals 15 residues. The germline V and J ends were trimmed by 0 bases and 0 bases, with 9 bases remaining between them. Germline loops: CDR1 SGHDT, CDR2 YYEEEE. CDR3 nucleotides: TGTGCCAGCAGCTTGGTCGGAATCATGAACACTGAAGCTTTCTTT. Translated, it gives CASSLVGIMNTEAFF.

This clonotype appeared a few times. The chain combines TRBV18 with TRBJ2-1; D possibly corresponds to TRBD2 (5 bases). Trimming took 2 bases from V and 9 from J, leaving 20 bases between them. The V gene's germline CDR1 is KGHSH and CDR2 LQKENI. CDR3 length: 16 residues. The CDR3 DNA follows: TGTGCCAGCTCACCAGTGCTTAGATACGGCCGGGGTGAGCAGTTCTTC. This translates into CASSPVLRYGRGEQFF.

This chain uses TRBV7-8 with TRBJ2-1, with 7 bases that match TRBD2. The CDR3 spans 16 residues. Germline CDR1 is SGHVS and CDR2 is FQNEAQ. The junction had 11 bases not matched to a gene; V was cut back by 1 base and J by 8 bases. CDR3 in DNA: TGTGCCAGCAGCTTAGGAGCGGGGAGTTTAAGTTATGAGCAGTTCTTC. Protein product: CASSLGAGSLSYEQFF.

This clonotype was picked up a small number of times. CDR3 coding DNA: TGTGCCAGCAGTCTTGCAGGGGTCGGCGGGGAGCTGTTTTTT. The encoded protein is CASSLAGVGGELFF. V usage is TRBV7-9 and J usage is TRBJ2-2, with D tentatively TRBD1 (6 bases). The CDR3 is made up of 14 amino acids. Looked up from germline, CDR1 is SEHNR and CDR2 is FQNEAQ (reference sequence). V lost 6 bases and J 7 bases, leaving 15 bases between the germline ends.

This clonotype was detected ten times or more. The rearrangement links TRBV25-1 to TRBJ2-7, with D possibly being TRBD1 (5 bases). The CDR3 runs 13 residues. Germline CDR1 MGHDK, CDR2 SYGVNS. V dropped 4 bases and J dropped 8 bases, with 15 bases sitting between them. CDR3 residues: CASSVKGVSKQYF. The CDR3 DNA reads as TGTGCCAGCAGTGTAAAAGGGGTGAGCAAGCAGTACTTC.

J is TRBJ1-6 and V is TRBV4-3; weak D call: TRBD1 (5 bases). The CDR3 has 15 amino acids. Trimming took off 2 bases at V and 7 bases at J, with 12 bases between the two ends. The germline gives CDR1 LGHNA, CDR2 YSLEER. CDR3 amino acids: CASSQQGVLNSPLHF. CDR3 in DNA: TGCGCCAGCAGCCAACAAGGGGTATTGAATTCACCCCTCCACTTT.

This chain links TRBV5-1 with TRBJ1-2, with 7 bases identical to TRBD1. Germline V CDR1 and CDR2: SGHRS, YFSETQ. With V trimmed by 2 bases and J by 7 bases, 11 bases remained unmatched. The CDR3 loop spans 15 amino acids. The CDR3 loop reads CASSFYPGQSSGYTF. DNA of the CDR3: TGCGCCAGCAGCTTTTATCCGGGACAGTCTTCTGGCTACACCTTC.

The chain uses TRBV15 and TRBJ2-3; D is ambiguous. This CDR3 contains 13 residues. V shed 1 base and J shed 3 bases, with 5 bases lying between them. CDR1 and CDR2 from the germline V gene are LNHNV and YYDKDF (reference sequence). CDR3 in amino acids: CATSRARTDTQYF. CDR3 sequence (DNA): TGTGCCACCAGCAGAGCCCGGACAGATACGCAGTATTTT.

This clonotype was seen only a few times. V usage is TRBV5-4 and J usage is TRBJ2-1; 8 positions agree with TRBD2. CDR1 is SGHNT, CDR2 YYREEE, per germline (reference sequence). The CDR3 is made up of 15 amino acids. V was pared by 2 bases and J by 0 bases, with 1 base of the junction left unmatched. The CDR3 protein is CASSFGGASYNEQFF. The CDR3 region has the DNA TGTGCCAGCAGCTTCGGGGGGGCCTCCTACAATGAGCAGTTCTTC. Supplemented by reference TRBV5-4 and TRBJ2-1, the full variable domain reads ETGVTQSPTHLIKTRGQQVTLRCSSQSGHNTVSWYQQALGQGPQFIFQYYREEENGRGNFPPRFSGLQFPNYSSELNVNALELDDSALYLCASSFGGASYNEQFFGPGTRLTVL.

This clonotype appeared a few times. V gene TRBV6-1 combines with J gene TRBJ2-1; possibly TRBD1 or TRBD2 for D (7 bases each). The CDR3 covers 14 residues. V lost 4 bases and J lost 5, with 12 bases in between. Germline values: CDR1 MNHNS, CDR2 SASEGT. This chain's CDR3 is CASSAGGQHNEQFF. The CDR3 DNA sequence: TGTGCCAGCAGTGCGGGGGGACAGCACAATGAGCAGTTCTTC.

This clonotype was observed a few times. This chain connects TRBV9 to TRBJ2-3; TRBD2 agrees at 11 bases. In germline, CDR1 is SGDLS, CDR2 YYNGEE. J gave up 3 bases and V 3 bases, and 3 bases lay outside the gene matches. This CDR3 spans 15 amino acids. The CDR3 is CASSASSGRTDTQYF. The DNA for the CDR3 is TGTGCCAGCAGCGCCTCTAGCGGGAGGACAGATACGCAGTATTTT.

The V gene is TRBV29-1, the J gene TRBJ2-1; 10 nucleotides agree with TRBD1. Germline assignment: CDR1 SQVTM and CDR2 ANQGSEA. The CDR3 spans 15 residues. Trimming removed 6 bases from V and 5 bases from J; junction bases left unmatched: 10. The CDR3 loop is CSVPNRDRGDNEQFF. The CDR3 nucleotides read TGCAGCGTCCCCAACCGGGACAGGGGTGACAATGAGCAGTTCTTC.